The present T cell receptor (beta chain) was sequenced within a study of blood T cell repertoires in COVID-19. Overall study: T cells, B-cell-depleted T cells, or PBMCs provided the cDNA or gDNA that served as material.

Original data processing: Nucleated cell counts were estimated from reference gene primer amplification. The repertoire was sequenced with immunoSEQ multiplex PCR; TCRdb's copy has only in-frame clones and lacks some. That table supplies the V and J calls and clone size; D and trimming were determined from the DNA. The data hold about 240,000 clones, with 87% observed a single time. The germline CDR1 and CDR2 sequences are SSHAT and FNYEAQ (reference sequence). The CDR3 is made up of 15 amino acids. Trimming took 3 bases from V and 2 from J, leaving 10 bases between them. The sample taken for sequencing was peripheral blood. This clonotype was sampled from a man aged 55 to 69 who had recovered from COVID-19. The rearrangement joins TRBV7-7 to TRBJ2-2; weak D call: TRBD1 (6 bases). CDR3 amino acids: CASSFVRGNTGELFF. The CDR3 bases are TGTGCCAGCAGCTTCGTCAGGGGAAACACCGGGGAGCTGTTTTTT. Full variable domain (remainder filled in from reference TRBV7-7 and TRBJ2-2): GAGVSQSPRYKVTKRGQDVTLRCDPISSHATLYWYQQALGQGPEFLTYFNYEAQPDKSGLPSDRFSAERPEGSISTLTIQRTEQRDSAMYRCASSFVRGNTGELFFGEGSRLTVL.